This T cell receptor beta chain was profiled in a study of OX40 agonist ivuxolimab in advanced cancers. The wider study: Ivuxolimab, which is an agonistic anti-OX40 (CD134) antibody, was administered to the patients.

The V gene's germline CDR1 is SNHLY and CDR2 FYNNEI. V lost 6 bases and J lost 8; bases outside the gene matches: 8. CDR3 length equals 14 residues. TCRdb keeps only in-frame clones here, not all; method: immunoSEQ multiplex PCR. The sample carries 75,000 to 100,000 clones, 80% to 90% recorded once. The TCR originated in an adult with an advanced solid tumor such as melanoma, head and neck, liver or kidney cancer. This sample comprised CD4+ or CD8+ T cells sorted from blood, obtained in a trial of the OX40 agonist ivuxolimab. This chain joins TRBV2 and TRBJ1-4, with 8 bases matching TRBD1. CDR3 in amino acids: CASSLDREGEKLFF. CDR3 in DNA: TGTGCCAGCAGCCTGGACAGGGAGGGGGAAAAACTGTTTTTT.